These T cell receptor beta chains were read from a single sample in a study of OX40 agonist ivuxolimab in advanced cancers. Sequencing was performed with immunoSEQ multiplex PCR; in TCRdb, only in-frame clones are kept and a portion is missing. The table lists 70,000 or so clones, around 90% of them singletons, with around 2.9% in the top ten. This sample comprised CD4+ or CD8+ T cells sorted from blood, obtained in a trial of the OX40 agonist ivuxolimab. These receptors all come from an adult with an advanced solid tumor such as melanoma, head and neck, liver or kidney cancer. Both conserved end residues are part of each CDR3. The D gene is left open where the match is weak. The listing skips clone size in some rows; elsewhere it reads once, few, many or a size class.

D gene: -; V gene: TRBV18; clone size: -; J gene: TRBJ1-1; CDR3 DNA: TGTGCCAGCTCACCGGGCAGGGTGAACACTGAAGCTTTCTTT; CDR3 protein: CASSPGRVNTEAFF
D gene: -; V gene: TRBV6-6; clone size: -; J gene: TRBJ1-5; CDR3 DNA: TGTGCCAGCAGTTATCAACAGGGTGGCAGCAATCAGCCCCAGCATTTT; CDR3 protein: CASSYQQGGSNQPQHF
D gene: -; V gene: TRBV7-6; clone size: -; J gene: TRBJ2-1; CDR3 DNA: TGTGCCAGCAGCTTAGCGGAAGCGATTTACAATGAGCAGTTCTTC; CDR3 protein: CASSLAEAIYNEQFF
D gene: TRBD2; V gene: TRBV11-2; clone size: -; J gene: TRBJ2-7; CDR3 DNA: TGTGCCAGCAGCTCCTACCCGGGCGGGGGGAATTACGAGCAGTACTTC; CDR3 protein: CASSSYPGGGNYEQYF
D gene: -; V gene: TRBV30; clone size: -; J gene: TRBJ1-1; CDR3 DNA: TGTGCCTGGAGTGTAGGACACGGTACTGAAGCTTTCTTT; CDR3 protein: CAWSVGHGTEAFF
D gene: TRBD1; V gene: TRBV7-3; clone size: -; J gene: TRBJ1-4; CDR3 DNA: TGTGCCAGCAGCTTGGGACAGGGGGCTGAAAAACTGTTTTTT; CDR3 protein: CASSLGQGAEKLFF
D gene: -; V gene: TRBV7-6; clone size: -; J gene: TRBJ1-4; CDR3 DNA: TGTGCCAGCAGCCCTTCATCTGGTGAAAAACTGTTTTTT; CDR3 protein: CASSPSSGEKLFF
D gene: -; V gene: TRBV4-3; clone size: -; J gene: TRBJ2-3; CDR3 DNA: TGCGCCAGCAGCCCTCAGGTTGCGAGCACAGATACGCAGTATTTT; CDR3 protein: CASSPQVASTDTQYF
D gene: TRBD1; V gene: TRBV2; clone size: -; J gene: TRBJ1-5; CDR3 DNA: TGTGCCAGCAGCCGGACAGGGGACAATCAGCCCCAGCATTTT; CDR3 protein: CASSRTGDNQPQHF
D gene: -; V gene: TRBV5-1; clone size: -; J gene: TRBJ2-1; CDR3 DNA: TGCGCCAGCAGCTGGGACGGCAATGAGCAGTTCTTC; CDR3 protein: CASSWDGNEQFF
D gene: TRBD2; V gene: TRBV7-2; clone size: -; J gene: TRBJ2-3; CDR3 DNA: TGTGCCAGCAGCTTAGTTTATCGGGGGGGAAACACAGATACGCAGTATTTT; CDR3 protein: CASSLVYRGGNTDTQYF
D gene: -; V gene: TRBV19; clone size: -; J gene: TRBJ2-6; CDR3 DNA: TGTGCCAGTAGTATAGAGACCGCCAGGGCTGGGGCCAACGTCCTGACTTTC; CDR3 protein: CASSIETARAGANVLTF
D gene: -; V gene: TRBV2; clone size: -; J gene: TRBJ2-1; CDR3 DNA: TGTGCCAGCAGTGAAGGGCAGGGCCGCCTGAATGAGCAGTTCTTC; CDR3 protein: CASSEGQGRLNEQFF
D gene: -; V gene: TRBV18; clone size: -; J gene: TRBJ1-2; CDR3 DNA: TGTGCCAGCTCACCGACGGTGGGGGGAGTTAATGGCTACACCTTC; CDR3 protein: CASSPTVGGVNGYTF
D gene: TRBD1; V gene: TRBV7-6; clone size: -; J gene: TRBJ2-7; CDR3 DNA: TGTGCCAGCAGCTTTGATGACAGGGGTCGCGAGCAGTACTTC; CDR3 protein: CASSFDDRGREQYF
D gene: TRBD2; V gene: TRBV7-7; clone size: once; J gene: TRBJ2-3; CDR3 DNA: TGTGCCAGCAGCCACTTCCGCGGGGGGGGCCCAGATACGCAGTATTTT; CDR3 protein: CASSHFRGGGPDTQYF
D gene: -; V gene: TRBV9; clone size: -; J gene: TRBJ2-1; CDR3 DNA: TGTGCCAGCAGCGCCTGGGGGGCGTCCTACAATGAGCAGTTCTTC; CDR3 protein: CASSAWGASYNEQFF
D gene: -; V gene: TRBV7-9; clone size: once; J gene: TRBJ2-3; CDR3 DNA: TGTGCCAGCAGCAACCGGGAGATGAGCCGTTCTAGCACAGATACGCAGTATTTT; CDR3 protein: CASSNREMSRSSTDTQYF
D gene: -; V gene: TRBV19; clone size: few; J gene: TRBJ1-1; CDR3 DNA: TGTGCCAGTACCCCCTGGGGAAACACTGAAGCTTTCTTT; CDR3 protein: CASTPWGNTEAFF
D gene: -; V gene: TRBV7-8; clone size: -; J gene: TRBJ1-1; CDR3 DNA: TGTGCCAGCAAACAGCTTAACACTGAAGCTTTCTTT; CDR3 protein: CASKQLNTEAFF
D gene: TRBD1; V gene: TRBV10-3; clone size: -; J gene: TRBJ1-1; CDR3 DNA: TGTGCCATCGGGAAAGGACAGGCCGGGACTGAAGCTTTCTTT; CDR3 protein: CAIGKGQAGTEAFF
D gene: -; V gene: TRBV2; clone size: few; J gene: TRBJ1-2; CDR3 DNA: TGTGCCAGCAGTGAAGGACGGAAAGCTAACTATGGCTACACCTTC; CDR3 protein: CASSEGRKANYGYTF
D gene: -; V gene: TRBV9; clone size: once; J gene: TRBJ1-3; CDR3 DNA: TGTGCCAGCAGCGTAGTCCGGCACTCTGGAAACACCATATATTTT; CDR3 protein: CASSVVRHSGNTIYF
D gene: -; V gene: TRBV9; clone size: -; J gene: TRBJ2-1; CDR3 DNA: TGTGCCAGCAGCGTTGTCTTCTATGAGCAGTTCTTC; CDR3 protein: CASSVVFYEQFF
D gene: -; V gene: TRBV29-1; clone size: -; J gene: TRBJ2-7; CDR3 DNA: TGCAGCGTGGAGGGGGGCGCGCTCCCCCTTTACGAGCAGTACTTC; CDR3 protein: CSVEGGALPLYEQYF
D gene: -; V gene: TRBV6-5; clone size: once; J gene: TRBJ1-2; CDR3 DNA: TGTGCCAGCAGTTACGGAACAGGGAGTCATAACTATGGCTACACCTTC; CDR3 protein: CASSYGTGSHNYGYTF
D gene: -; V gene: TRBV11-3; clone size: -; J gene: TRBJ1-4; CDR3 DNA: TGTGCCAGCAGCCACGACAGCTTTAATGAAAAACTGTTTTTT; CDR3 protein: CASSHDSFNEKLFF
D gene: -; V gene: TRBV5-4; clone size: -; J gene: TRBJ2-3; CDR3 DNA: TGTGCCGCTGGTTCGGCGACAGATACGCAGTATTTT; CDR3 protein: CAAGSATDTQYF
D gene: TRBD1; V gene: TRBV7-2; clone size: -; J gene: TRBJ1-4; CDR3 DNA: TGTGCCAGCAGCTCCGGACAGGGGCTGTGGGAAAAACTGTTTTTT; CDR3 protein: CASSSGQGLWEKLFF
D gene: -; V gene: TRBV28; clone size: -; J gene: TRBJ2-7; CDR3 DNA: TGTGCCAGCAAGCAGGGACAAATCTTGTACGAGCAGTACTTC; CDR3 protein: CASKQGQILYEQYF
D gene: -; V gene: TRBV14; clone size: -; J gene: TRBJ2-2; CDR3 DNA: TGTGCCAGCAGCCAATACACCAACACCGGGGAGCTGTTTTTT; CDR3 protein: CASSQYTNTGELFF
D gene: TRBD1; V gene: TRBV14; clone size: -; J gene: TRBJ2-7; CDR3 DNA: TGTGCCAGCAGTAACACCGGGACAGGGGCATCCGAGCAGTACTTC; CDR3 protein: CASSNTGTGASEQYF
D gene: -; V gene: TRBV27; clone size: once; J gene: TRBJ2-5; CDR3 DNA: TGTGCCAGCAGTTATGGACAGCCCAGGGAGACCCAGTACTTC; CDR3 protein: CASSYGQPRETQYF